The following is a T cell receptor (beta chain) sequence with its context. Its target is not known. The isolated RNA, all of it, was reverse transcribed, so expressed TCRB transcripts were what got sequenced. Assay used: immunoSEQ multiplex PCR; TCRdb lists only in-frame clones, some missing. Of under 350,000 clones in the sample, roughly an eighth were seen once. The data originate from a study of beta chain features in type 1 diabetes. Study-level results: Moderate yet significant TCRB CDR3 shortening was seen in Type 1 diabetes patients in all four CD4+ subsets.

The CDR3 is made up of 15 amino acids. Per germline, CDR1 SGHDT and CDR2 YYEEEE. Between the trimmed V and J ends, which lost 0 bases and 1 base, there was a span of 8 bases. The sequenced material came from naive CD4+ T cells from blood. The TCR was taken from a man aged 25-45 years with type 1 diabetes. The V and J genes are TRBV5-6 and TRBJ2-1; TRBD2 is a possible D gene (6 bases). CDR3 residues: CASSLGLVSYNEQFF. The CDR3 DNA reads as TGTGCCAGCAGCTTGGGACTAGTGTCCTACAATGAGCAGTTCTTC.